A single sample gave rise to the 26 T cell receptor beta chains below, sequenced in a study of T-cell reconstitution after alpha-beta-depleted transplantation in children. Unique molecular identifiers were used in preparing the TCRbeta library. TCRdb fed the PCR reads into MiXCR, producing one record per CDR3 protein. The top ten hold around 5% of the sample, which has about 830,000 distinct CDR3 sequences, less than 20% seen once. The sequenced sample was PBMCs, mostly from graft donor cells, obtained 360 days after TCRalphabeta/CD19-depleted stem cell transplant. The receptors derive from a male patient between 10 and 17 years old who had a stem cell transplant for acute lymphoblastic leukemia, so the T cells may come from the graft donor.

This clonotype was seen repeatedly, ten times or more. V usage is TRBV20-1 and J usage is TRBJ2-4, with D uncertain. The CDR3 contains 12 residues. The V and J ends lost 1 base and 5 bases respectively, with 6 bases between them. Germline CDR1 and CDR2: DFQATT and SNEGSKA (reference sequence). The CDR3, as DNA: TGCAGTGCTAGAGGACTTCAAAACATTCAGTACTTC. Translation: CSARGLQNIQYF.

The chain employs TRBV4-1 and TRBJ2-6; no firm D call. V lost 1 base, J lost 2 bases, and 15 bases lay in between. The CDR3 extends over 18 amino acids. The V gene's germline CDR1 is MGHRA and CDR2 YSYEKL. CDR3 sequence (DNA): TGCGCCAGCAGCCAAGTCGCGGTGGTATCCCCTGGGGCCAACGTCCTGACTTTC. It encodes CASSQVAVVSPGANVLTF.

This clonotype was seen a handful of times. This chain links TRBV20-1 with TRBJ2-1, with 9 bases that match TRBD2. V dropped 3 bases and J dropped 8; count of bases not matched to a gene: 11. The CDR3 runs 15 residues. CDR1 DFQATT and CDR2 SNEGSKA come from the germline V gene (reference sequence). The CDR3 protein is CSASTREGGRDEQFF. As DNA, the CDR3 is TGCAGTGCTAGTACGCGGGAGGGGGGTAGGGATGAGCAGTTCTTC.

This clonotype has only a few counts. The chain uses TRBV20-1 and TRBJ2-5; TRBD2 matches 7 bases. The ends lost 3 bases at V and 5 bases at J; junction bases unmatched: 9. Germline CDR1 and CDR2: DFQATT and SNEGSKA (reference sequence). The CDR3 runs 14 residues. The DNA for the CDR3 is TGCAGTGCTAGCCGCGGGGAGGGCGGCGAGACCCAGTACTTC. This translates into CSASRGEGGETQYF.

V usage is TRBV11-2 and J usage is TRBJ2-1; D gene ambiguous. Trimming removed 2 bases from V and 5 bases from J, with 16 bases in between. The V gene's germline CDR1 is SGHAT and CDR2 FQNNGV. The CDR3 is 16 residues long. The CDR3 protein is CASSLIRSDRNNEQFF. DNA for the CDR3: TGTGCCAGCAGCTTAATTCGGTCTGACCGAAACAATGAGCAGTTCTTC.

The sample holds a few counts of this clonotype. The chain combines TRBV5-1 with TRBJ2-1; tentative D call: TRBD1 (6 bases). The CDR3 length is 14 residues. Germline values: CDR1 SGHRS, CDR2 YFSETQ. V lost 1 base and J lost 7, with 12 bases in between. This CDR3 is CASSLSGAWNEQFF. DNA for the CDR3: TGCGCCAGCAGCTTGTCAGGGGCGTGGAATGAGCAGTTCTTC.

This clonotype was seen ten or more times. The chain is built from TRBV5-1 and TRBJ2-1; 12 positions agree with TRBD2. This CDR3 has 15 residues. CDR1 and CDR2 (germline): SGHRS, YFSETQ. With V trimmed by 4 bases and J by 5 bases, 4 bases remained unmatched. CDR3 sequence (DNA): TGCGCCAGCAGCCTAGGGACTAGCGGGCACAATGAGCAGTTCTTC. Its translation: CASSLGTSGHNEQFF.

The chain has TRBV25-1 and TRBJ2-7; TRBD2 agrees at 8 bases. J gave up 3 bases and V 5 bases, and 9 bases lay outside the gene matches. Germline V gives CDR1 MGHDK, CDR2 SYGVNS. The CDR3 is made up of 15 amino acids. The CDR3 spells CASSRAGVAVYEQYF. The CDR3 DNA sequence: TGTGCCAGCAGTCGAGCGGGAGTTGCTGTCTACGAGCAGTACTTC.

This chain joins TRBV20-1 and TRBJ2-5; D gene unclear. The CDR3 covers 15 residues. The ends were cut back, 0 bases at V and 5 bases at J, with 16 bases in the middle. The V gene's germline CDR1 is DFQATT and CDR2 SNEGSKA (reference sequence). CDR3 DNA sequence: TGCAGTGCTAGAGACGGAAGGGTCCGCACGGAGACCCAGTACTTC. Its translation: CSARDGRVRTETQYF.

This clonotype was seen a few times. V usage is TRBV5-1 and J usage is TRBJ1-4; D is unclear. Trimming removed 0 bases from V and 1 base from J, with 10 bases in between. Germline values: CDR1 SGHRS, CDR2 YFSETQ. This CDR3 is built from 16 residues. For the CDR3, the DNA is TGCGCCAGCAGCTTGGCCCCGGACGGAACTAATGAAAAACTGTTTTTT. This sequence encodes CASSLAPDGTNEKLFF.

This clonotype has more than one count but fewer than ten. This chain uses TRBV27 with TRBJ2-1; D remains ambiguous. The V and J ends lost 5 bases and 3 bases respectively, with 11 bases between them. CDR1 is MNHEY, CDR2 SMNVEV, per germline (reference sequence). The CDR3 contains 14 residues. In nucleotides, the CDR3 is TGTGCCAGCAGTGTTTATGGGGACTACAATGAGCAGTTCTTC. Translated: CASSVYGDYNEQFF.

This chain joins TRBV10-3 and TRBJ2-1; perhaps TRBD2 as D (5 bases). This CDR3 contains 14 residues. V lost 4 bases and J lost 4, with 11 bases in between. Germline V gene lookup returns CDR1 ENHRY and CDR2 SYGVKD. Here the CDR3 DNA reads TGTGCCATCAGTGCCCGAGCGGAATACAATGAGCAGTTCTTC. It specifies CAISARAEYNEQFF.

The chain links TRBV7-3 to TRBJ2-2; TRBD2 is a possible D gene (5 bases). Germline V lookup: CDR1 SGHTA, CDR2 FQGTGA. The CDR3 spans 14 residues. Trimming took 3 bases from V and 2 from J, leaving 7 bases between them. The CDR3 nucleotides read TGTGCCAGCAGCTTCGGGATCAACACCGGGGAGCTGTTTTTT. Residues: CASSFGINTGELFF.

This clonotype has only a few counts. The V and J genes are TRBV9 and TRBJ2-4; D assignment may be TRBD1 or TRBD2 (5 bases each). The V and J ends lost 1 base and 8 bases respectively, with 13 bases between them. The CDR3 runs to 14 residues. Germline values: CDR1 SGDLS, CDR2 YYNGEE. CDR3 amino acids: CASSVRGEWDIQYF. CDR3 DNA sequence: TGTGCCAGCAGCGTACGAGGGGAATGGGACATTCAGTACTTC.

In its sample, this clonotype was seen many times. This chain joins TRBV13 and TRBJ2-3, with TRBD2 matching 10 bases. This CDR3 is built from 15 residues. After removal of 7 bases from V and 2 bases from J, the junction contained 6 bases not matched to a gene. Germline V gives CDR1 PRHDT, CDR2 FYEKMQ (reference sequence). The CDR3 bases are TGTGCCAGCACCGAACTAGCGGGACTCACAGATACGCAGTATTTT. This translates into CASTELAGLTDTQYF.

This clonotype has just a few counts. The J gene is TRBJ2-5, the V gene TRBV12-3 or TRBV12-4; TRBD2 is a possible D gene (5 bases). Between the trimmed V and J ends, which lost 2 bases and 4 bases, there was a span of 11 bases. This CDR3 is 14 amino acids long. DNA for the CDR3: TGTGCCAGCAGTTTATGGGGTGGAGGAGAGACCCAGTACTTC. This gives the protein CASSLWGGGETQYF.

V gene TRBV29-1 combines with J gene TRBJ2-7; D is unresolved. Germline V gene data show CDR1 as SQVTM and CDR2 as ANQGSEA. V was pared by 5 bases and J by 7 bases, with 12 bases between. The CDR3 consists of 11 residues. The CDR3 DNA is TGCAGCGTTCAGGAAGGGTATGAGCAGTACTTC. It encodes CSVQEGYEQYF.

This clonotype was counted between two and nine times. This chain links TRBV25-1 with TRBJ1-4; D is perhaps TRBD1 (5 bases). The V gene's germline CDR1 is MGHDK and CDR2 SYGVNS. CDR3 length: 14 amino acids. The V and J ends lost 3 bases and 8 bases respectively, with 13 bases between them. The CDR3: CASSEGGKSEKLFF. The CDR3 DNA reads TGTGCCAGCAGTGAGGGGGGGAAGTCGGAAAAACTGTTTTTT.

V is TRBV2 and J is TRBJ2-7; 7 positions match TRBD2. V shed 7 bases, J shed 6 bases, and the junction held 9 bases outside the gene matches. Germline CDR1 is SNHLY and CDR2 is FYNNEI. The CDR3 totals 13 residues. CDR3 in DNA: TGTGCCAGCAATCCGAGACTAGCAGGCGAGCAGTACTTC. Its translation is CASNPRLAGEQYF. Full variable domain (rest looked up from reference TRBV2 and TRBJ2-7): EPEVTQTPSHQVTQMGQEVILRCVPISNHLYFYWYRQILGQKVEFLVSFYNNEISEKSEIFDDQFSVERPDGSNFTLKIRSTKLEDSAMYFCASNPRLAGEQYFGPGTRLTVT.

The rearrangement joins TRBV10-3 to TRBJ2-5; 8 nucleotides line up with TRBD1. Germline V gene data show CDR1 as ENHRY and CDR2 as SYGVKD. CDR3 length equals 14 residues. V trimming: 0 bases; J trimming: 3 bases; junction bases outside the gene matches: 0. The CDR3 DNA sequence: TGTGCCATCAGTGAGTCGACAGGGGAAGAGACCCAGTACTTC. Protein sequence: CAISESTGEETQYF.

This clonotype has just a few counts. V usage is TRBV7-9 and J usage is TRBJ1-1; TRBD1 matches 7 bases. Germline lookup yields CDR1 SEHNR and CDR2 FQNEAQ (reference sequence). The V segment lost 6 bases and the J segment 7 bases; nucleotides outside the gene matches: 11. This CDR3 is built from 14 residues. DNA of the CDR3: TGTGCCAGCAGACAAGAACAGGGGAAAGGTGAAGCTTTCTTT. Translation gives CASRQEQGKGEAFF.

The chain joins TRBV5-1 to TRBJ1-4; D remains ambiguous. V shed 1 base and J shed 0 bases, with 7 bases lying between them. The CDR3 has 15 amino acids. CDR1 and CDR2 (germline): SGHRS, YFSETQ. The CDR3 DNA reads TGCGCCAGCAGCTTGTCGCCGGCAACTAATGAAAAACTGTTTTTT. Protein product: CASSLSPATNEKLFF.

CDR3 bases: TGTGCCAGCAGGGATACTAGCGGCTCCTACGAGCAGTACTTC. Translation: CASRDTSGSYEQYF. The V and J genes are TRBV12-3 or TRBV12-4 and TRBJ2-7; 8 bases align to TRBD2. With V trimmed by 6 bases and J by 0 bases, 4 bases remained unmatched. The CDR3 loop spans 14 amino acids.

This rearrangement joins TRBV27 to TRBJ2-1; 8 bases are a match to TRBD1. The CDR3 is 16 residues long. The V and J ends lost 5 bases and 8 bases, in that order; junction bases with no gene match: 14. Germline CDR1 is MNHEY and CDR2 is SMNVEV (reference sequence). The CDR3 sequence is CASSALRGRWGYEQFF. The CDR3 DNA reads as TGTGCCAGCAGTGCCCTCAGGGGGCGGTGGGGATATGAGCAGTTCTTC.

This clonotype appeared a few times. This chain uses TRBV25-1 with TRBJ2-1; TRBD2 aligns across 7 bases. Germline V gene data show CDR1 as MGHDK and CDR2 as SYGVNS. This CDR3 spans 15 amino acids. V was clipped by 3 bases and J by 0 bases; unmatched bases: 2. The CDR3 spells CASSDAGVSYNEQFF. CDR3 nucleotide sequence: TGTGCCAGCAGTGACGCGGGAGTCTCCTACAATGAGCAGTTCTTC.

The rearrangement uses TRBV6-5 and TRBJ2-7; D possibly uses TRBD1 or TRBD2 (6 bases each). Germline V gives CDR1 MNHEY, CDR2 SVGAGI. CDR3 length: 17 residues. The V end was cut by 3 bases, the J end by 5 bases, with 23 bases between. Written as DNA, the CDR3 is TGTGCCAGCAGTTATAGTAGGGGGGTATATGTCCGGGACGAGCAGTACTTC. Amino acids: CASSYSRGVYVRDEQYF.